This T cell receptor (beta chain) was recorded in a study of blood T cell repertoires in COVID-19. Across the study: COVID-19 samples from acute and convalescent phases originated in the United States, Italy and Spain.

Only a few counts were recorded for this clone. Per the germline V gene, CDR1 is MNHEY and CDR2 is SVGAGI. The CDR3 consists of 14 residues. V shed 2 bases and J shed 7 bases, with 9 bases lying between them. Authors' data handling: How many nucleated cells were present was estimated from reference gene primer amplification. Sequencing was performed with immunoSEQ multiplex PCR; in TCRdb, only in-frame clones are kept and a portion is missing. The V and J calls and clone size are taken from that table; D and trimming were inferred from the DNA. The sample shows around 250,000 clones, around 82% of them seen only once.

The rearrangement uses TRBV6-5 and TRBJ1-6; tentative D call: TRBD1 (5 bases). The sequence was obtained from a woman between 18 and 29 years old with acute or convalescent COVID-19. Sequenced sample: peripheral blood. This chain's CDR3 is CASSYDSQNSPLHF. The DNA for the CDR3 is TGTGCCAGCAGTTACGACAGCCAAAATTCACCCCTCCACTTT.